Below, 7 T cell receptor beta chains from the same sample are listed, as sequenced in a study of T-cell reconstitution after alpha-beta-depleted transplantation in children. It was with unique molecular identifiers that the TCRbeta library was prepared. Using its own MiXCR run on the PCR reads, TCRdb lists one record per CDR3 protein. The table includes over 85,000 distinct CDR3 sequences, around 10% detected once. Sequences were derived from PBMCs from the stem cell graft donor, sampled from the stem cell graft. Receptors originate from a human donor who donated a stem cell graft to a child with acute lymphoblastic leukemia.

The sample holds many counts of this clonotype. This chain links TRBV5-1 with TRBJ2-4; perhaps TRBD2 as D (7 bases). Germline V CDR1 and CDR2: SGHRS, YFSETQ. The CDR3 runs to 14 residues. Trimming stripped 3 bases from V and 5 bases from J, with 12 bases between. As DNA, the CDR3 is TGCGCCAGCAGCTCAGGCGGGGGCCAAAACATTCAGTACTTC. It specifies CASSSGGGQNIQYF.

V gene TRBV4-3 combines with J gene TRBJ2-7; the match to TRBD1 covers 11 bases. The germline V gene encodes CDR1 LGHNA and CDR2 YSLEER. CDR3 size: 14 residues. V dropped 4 bases and J dropped 8; count of bases not matched to a gene: 7. In DNA form, the CDR3 reads TGCGCCAGCAGCCGGGACAGGGGGACCGGACAGCAGTACTTC. It encodes CASSRDRGTGQQYF.

A few counts support this clonotype. The rearrangement uses TRBV7-8 and TRBJ2-7; 8 positions match TRBD2. The germline gives CDR1 SGHVS, CDR2 FQNEAQ. This CDR3 has 13 residues. V was clipped by 5 bases and J by 6 bases; unmatched bases: 6. DNA of the CDR3: TGTGCCAGCAGCCCCGGGGGGGGGCTCGAGCAGTACTTC. Amino acid sequence: CASSPGGGLEQYF.

This clonotype has at least ten counts. The V and J genes are TRBV27 and TRBJ2-3; 10 bases fit TRBD2. The germline V gene encodes CDR1 MNHEY and CDR2 SMNVEV (reference sequence). This CDR3 comprises 15 residues. With V trimmed by 4 bases and J by 3 bases, 4 bases remained unmatched. The CDR3 DNA is TGTGCCAGCAGTTCTCCTAGCGGGAGTACAGATACGCAGTATTTT. Protein: CASSSPSGSTDTQYF.

This clonotype appeared many times. DNA of the CDR3: TGCGCCAGCAGCTTGACTGGACAGGGTAGCTCCTACGAGCAGTACTTC. Amino acids: CASSLTGQGSSYEQYF. The V and J genes are TRBV5-1 and TRBJ2-7, with 8 bases aligning to TRBD1. The CDR3 loop spans 16 amino acids. Germline CDR1 SGHRS, CDR2 YFSETQ. The V and J ends lost 1 base and 0 bases, in that order; junction bases with no gene match: 6. The full variable domain, with the rest looked up from reference TRBV5-1 and TRBJ2-7, is KAGVTQTPRYLIKTRGQQVTLSCSPISGHRSVSWYQQTPGQGLQFLFEYFSETQRNKGNFPGRFSGRQFSNSRSEMNVSTLELGDSALYLCASSLTGQGSSYEQYFGPGTRLTVT.

The sample holds many counts of this clonotype. The J gene is TRBJ2-5, the V gene TRBV7-9; 14 positions match TRBD2. V gave up 1 base and J gave up 1 base; unmatched junction bases: 2. The germline V gene has CDR1 SEHNR and CDR2 FQNEAQ (reference sequence). CDR3 length: 17 residues. The CDR3 nucleotides read TGTGCCAGCAGCTTAGGGGGACTAGCGGGGGCCCAAGAGACCCAGTACTTC. Its translation is CASSLGGLAGAQETQYF.

This clonotype was counted many times. The chain couples TRBV7-2 to TRBJ2-7; D possibly corresponds to TRBD1 (6 bases). The CDR3 sequence is 14 residues long. Germline lookup yields CDR1 SGHTA and CDR2 FQGNSA. Trimming stripped 1 base from V and 0 bases from J, with 7 bases between. DNA of the CDR3: TGTGCCAGCAGCTTAGACAGGGCCTCCTACGAGCAGTACTTC. Amino acids: CASSLDRASYEQYF.